This T cell receptor beta chain emerged from a study of blood T cells in healthy people across ages (dated by TCRdb to 2013 to 2016). About the study as a whole: In model experiments, template switching captured about one uniquely barcoded TCR beta cDNA molecule for every two T cells. Donors of different ages were randomly distributed across sequencing lanes to avoid experimental bias. Four age groups were formed from the donors: young (average approximately 16 years), middle-aged (around 40), aged (around 62) and long-lived (more than 75). The study measured age-related changes in TCR beta repertoire diversity using deep sequencing normalized with unique cDNA molecular identifiers. The study analyzed two additional independent replicas of 1 million unique cDNA reads from the same blood draw for two donors, one aged 18 to 30 and one aged 80 or older.

CDR1 SGHTA and CDR2 FQGTGA are derived from the germline V gene. V gives up 4 bases and J gives up 6 bases, and the segment between their germline ends measures 14 bases. The CDR3 starts with the cysteine, ends with the phenylalanine, and has 14 residues. Left in the record is the CDR3 DNA by itself, 42 bases read in frame from the first base. The library was generated by 5' RACE. Instrument on record: Illumina HiSeq 2500. A second about 7 to 11 cycle PCR used a sample-barcoded 5' primer and a J-beta primer mix. Each TCR beta cDNA molecule received a unique molecular identifier from a template-switch 5' adaptor carrying 12 random nucleotides. At least 2.5 million CDR3-containing paired-end reads were obtained from each sample. First-strand cDNA was synthesized from all RNA with the Mint cDNA synthesis kit, primed by a TRBC-specific oligonucleotide. Following uracil-DNA glycosylase treatment, a first 18-cycle PCR with universal primers M1SS and BC2_uni_R was performed on all cDNA. Turning to the authors' computational methods: For normalization, 1 million high-quality reads were randomly selected from each sample, with every read carrying a distinct molecular identifier. Instead of being binned into consensus sequences, reads that shared molecular identifiers were thrown out. CDR3 identification, clonotype clustering and error correction used MiTCR with a Q25 quality threshold and the strictest error-elimination algorithm. A nonparametric unseen species model with Euler transformation was used to estimate a lower bound on total TCR beta diversity. The public sequencing data were trimmed at Q25 with fastp and processed into clonotypes with MiXCR by TCRdb, which kept only in-frame beta chains. Each record represents a unique CDR3 protein, reported with the most common genes and DNA among its rows. The V and J calls and clone size come from TCRdb's table, not from the authors' own analysis. In this sample the table shows about 800,000 distinct CDR3 sequences, 46% of which occur a single time. The ten largest clones capture around 18% of the sample.

With respect to this clonotype: Its antigen is unknown. The sample holds no much larger clone one base away, and base qualities are not on file.

The investigation overall reported the following: Observed TCR beta diversity per million T cells fell roughly linearly with age, and a significant reduction was already apparent by age around 39. Total diversity estimates from one million sequenced T cells were considered lower bounds and underestimates. Observed TCR beta diversity correlated strongly with the percentage of naive T cells measured by flow cytometry. The CMV infection status of donors was not known, potentially confounding age-related changes in expanded clonotypes. Since profiling was done on bulk unsorted PBMCs, naive and antigen-experienced compartments could not be conclusively compared. The long-lived group showed more naive CD4+ T cells, fewer expanded clones and increased TCR diversity than the aged group, suggesting age selection.

The roughly 39 donors, aged about 6 to 95 years, were systemically healthy Caucasian individuals from Russia. Each donor gave 9 to 10 milliliters of peripheral blood, collected into EDTA-treated Vacutainer tubes. PBMCs were isolated by Ficoll-Paque density-gradient centrifugation, with at least 7 million obtained per sample. Trizol reagent was used to extract total RNA from the PBMCs, yielding at least 5 micrograms per sample. For every donor, an aliquot of PBMCs went through flow cytometry to measure the percentages of naive CD45RAhigh/CD27high T cells. The sequence is built from TRBV7-3 and TRBJ2-3, and TRBD2 may be the D gene, going by 5 matching bases. Sequenced: blood. The receptor comes from a man aged 80 or over in good health. DNA sequence: TGTGCCAGCAGCTCTATAGAGGGCCGGGATACGCAGTATTTT. Its protein is CASSSIEGRDTQYF.